This paragraph covers one TCR beta chain sequence. Sequencing used immunoSEQ multiplex PCR; TCRdb keeps in-frame clones, though not all of them. The sample records around 430,000 clones, more than 70% being singletons. The sample originates from a study of blood T cell repertoires in COVID-19. Study at large: Material from acute and convalescent COVID-19 was sourced from the United States, Italy and Spain. Sample material is recorded as cDNA or gDNA derived from T cells, B-cell-depleted T cells, or PBMCs.

This CDR3 contains 11 residues. V was cut by 7 bases and J by 8 bases, with 10 bases left in between. Germline values: CDR1 SGHRS, CDR2 YFSETQ. Seattle patient enrollment occurred during active infection, with longitudinal follow-up thereafter. The chain links TRBV5-1 to TRBJ2-1, with D unresolved. The sequencing sample was made of peripheral blood. This sequence was found in a woman aged 45-65 years with COVID-19, enrolled during active disease. This CDR3 reads CASSSFDEQFF. The CDR3 DNA is TGCGCCAGCTCTTCTTTTGATGAGCAGTTCTTC.